This TCR beta chain stems from a study of Graves' ophthalmopathy and Graves' hyperthyroidism. The length of the CDR3 is 16 residues. Germline values: CDR1 MNHEY, CDR2 SVGAGI. V dropped 2 bases and J dropped 5 bases, with 19 bases sitting between them. Amplification of the TCR beta CDR3 regions used RNA transcripts (as template). In the first round, RT-PCR was carried out with HTBI primers, and a multiplex PCR formed the second round. TCRdb independently ran MiXCR on the multiplex PCR reads; one entry per CDR3 protein. The data contain some 520,000 distinct CDR3 sequences, about 15% of them singletons. This clonotype was detected ten times or more.

V is TRBV6-5 and J is TRBJ2-7; D is perhaps TRBD1 or TRBD2 (5 bases each). The receptor's source is a woman aged 30 to 39 with Graves' ophthalmopathy. The sequencing sample was made of blood. This CDR3 reads CASSYPLGGGDNEQYF. In nucleotides, the CDR3 is TGTGCCAGCAGTTACCCACTGGGTGGGGGTGATAACGAGCAGTACTTC.